This T cell receptor (beta chain) stems from a study of T cells in Graves' hyperthyroidism and ophthalmopathy. Study overall: Before any treatment, at initial diagnosis, peripheral blood was collected.

This clonotype was found many times. Its antigen is not known. Amplification targeted TCR beta CDR3 regions from RNA transcripts. Researchers ran a first-round RT-PCR on the TCR CDR3 using the HTBI primer set. TCRdb re-derived calls from the multiplex PCR reads in MiXCR, one entry per CDR3 protein. Counted here are roughly 500,000 distinct CDR3 sequences, approximately 15% occurring once; the ten biggest clones make up roughly 6.2%. Exclusions: uncontrolled infection, other autoimmune disease, pregnancy, lactation. The authors took PBMCs from 8.5 to 10 ml fresh peripheral blood. Study-wide points: Blood samples included most of the expanded thyroid clonotypes exceeding 0.001.

In germline, CDR1 is SGHAT, CDR2 FQNNGV. CDR3 size: 15 residues. The V and J ends lost 5 bases and 2 bases respectively, with 12 bases between them. The chain links TRBV11-2 to TRBJ2-2; no reliable D call. Sequenced input: blood. The receptor comes from a woman in her twenties or thirties with Graves' hyperthyroidism that later progressed to Graves' ophthalmopathy. The CDR3 loop reads CASSQRPLNTGELFF. CDR3 nucleotide sequence: TGTGCCAGCAGCCAAAGACCACTAAACACCGGGGAGCTGTTTTTT.